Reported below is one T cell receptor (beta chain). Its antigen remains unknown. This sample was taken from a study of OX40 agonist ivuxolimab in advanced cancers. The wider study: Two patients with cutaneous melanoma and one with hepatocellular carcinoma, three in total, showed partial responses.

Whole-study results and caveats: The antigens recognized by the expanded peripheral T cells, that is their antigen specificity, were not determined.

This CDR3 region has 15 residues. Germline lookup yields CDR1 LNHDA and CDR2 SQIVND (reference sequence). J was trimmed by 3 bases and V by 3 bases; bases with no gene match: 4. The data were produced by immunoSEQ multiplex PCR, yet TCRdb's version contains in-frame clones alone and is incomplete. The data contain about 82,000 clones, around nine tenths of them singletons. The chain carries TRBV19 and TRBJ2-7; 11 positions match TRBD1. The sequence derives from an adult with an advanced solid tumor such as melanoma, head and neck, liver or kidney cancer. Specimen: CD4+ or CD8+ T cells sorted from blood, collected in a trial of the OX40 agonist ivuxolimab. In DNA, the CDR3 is TGTGCCAGTAGTATGGGGACAGGGGGAATCTACGAGCAGTACTTC. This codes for CASSMGTGGIYEQYF.